The T cell receptor beta chain described here comes from a study of T cell clonotyping in hematopoietic cell transplantation. The study's findings and limits: Pathologically expanded recipient clonotypes increased progressively from day 30 to day 180 as diversity fell. No sorting was done, leaving CD4 and CD8 contributions mixed. Broader posttransplant TCR repertoire diversity was predicted by graft donor and pretransplant recipient Inverse Simpson Index values. Few recipient clonotypes overlapped donors; over 95% were de novo at given depth.

Note on this clone: Its antigen remains unknown.

Using immunoSEQ multiplex PCR, the repertoire was profiled, and TCRdb retains in-frame clones only, with some absent. The data show a few thousand clones, with 85% to 95% seen just once and approximately 4.4% held by the top ten. Germline-derived CDR1 and CDR2 are SNHLY and FYNNEI. The germline V and J ends were trimmed by 6 bases and 4 bases, with 12 bases remaining between them. The CDR3 totals 13 residues. The sequenced sample consisted of peripheral blood mononuclear cells. The TCR was taken from a man aged 45 to 65 in good health. Some clones in this sample may be carry-over from other donors' samples. The genes are TRBV2 and TRBJ1-2; possible D gene TRBD1, 6 bases. The DNA of the CDR3 is TGTGCCAGCAGAGCCAGGGGTCCCTATGGCTACACCTTC. This sequence encodes CASRARGPYGYTF.